Here is one T cell receptor beta chain with its context. Use of 60 Vbeta and 13 Jbeta primers characterized the PCR. Sequencing was performed with immunoSEQ multiplex PCR; in TCRdb, only in-frame clones are kept and a portion is missing. The profile shows 160,000 or so clones, 75% to 85% of them singletons. CDR3 length: 15 amino acids. With 0 bases removed from V and 0 bases from J, the gap between germline ends came to 8 bases. CDR1 is SGHRS, CDR2 YFSETQ, per germline. These data belong to a study of cytomegalovirus exposure and HLA in healthy donors. At the level of the study: Previous work identified 90 million to 130 million unique TCR beta sequences from roughly 180 million T cells.

The chain combines TRBV5-1 with TRBJ2-3; possibly TRBD2 for D (5 bases). The TCR comes from a man in his fifties or sixties in good health and CMV-seropositive. The sequenced sample was PBMCs. CDR3 DNA: TGCGCCAGCAGCTTGGAGGACTCGAGCACAGATACGCAGTATTTT. Translating gives CASSLEDSSTDTQYF.